This T cell receptor (beta chain) derives from a study of T cells expressing NK-cell markers. TCRdb reprocessed the 5' RACE reads, keeping one entry per CDR3 protein, no DNA. This sample's clone table lists 150,000 to 170,000 distinct CDR3 sequences. The germline gives CDR1 SNHLY, CDR2 FYNNEI. CDR3 size: 11 residues. V and J are TRBV2 and TRBJ1-1. The sample was blood T cells: a sorted CD56 or NKG2C T cell subset, CD4+ or CD8+ T cells, or bulk PBMC T cells (not recorded which). This clonotype was sampled from a woman in her fifties or sixties in good health. The CDR3 reads CARVRNTEAFF.